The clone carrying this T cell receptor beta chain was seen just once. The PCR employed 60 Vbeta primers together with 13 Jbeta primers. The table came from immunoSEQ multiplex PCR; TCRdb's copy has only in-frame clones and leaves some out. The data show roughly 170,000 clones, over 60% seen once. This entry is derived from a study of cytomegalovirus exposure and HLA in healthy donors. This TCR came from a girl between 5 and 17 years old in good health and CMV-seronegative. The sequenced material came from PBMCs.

As DNA, the CDR3 is TGCGCCAGCAGCTTGGTTGCGGGACAGGGGACCAATGAGCAGTTCTTC. Translating it yields CASSLVAGQGTNEQFF. The J gene is TRBJ2-1, the V gene TRBV5-1; 10 bases fit TRBD1. Trimming took 0 bases from V and 6 from J; bases not matched to a gene: 6. The CDR3 length is 16 residues. Germline CDR1 and CDR2: SGHRS and YFSETQ.